The present TCR beta chain was sequenced within a study of T cells in Graves' hyperthyroidism and ophthalmopathy. Unmatched junction bases numbered 3, after V lost 5 bases and J lost 4 bases. The germline V gene encodes CDR1 MDHEN and CDR2 SYDVKM. The CDR3 has 13 amino acids. RNA transcripts served as the template for amplifying TCR beta CDR3 regions. Initially, a first-round RT-PCR of the TCR CDR3 employed the HTBI primer set. TCRdb recomputed calls from the multiplex PCR reads with MiXCR, one row per CDR3 protein. The sample holds approximately 600,000 distinct CDR3 sequences; roughly 16% are singletons and the top ten take 3% to 4%. Study outcomes and limitations: From stable hyperthyroidism, ophthalmopathy was separated by a 13 V-J model.

Patients were aged 18 to 65, had disease duration under 2 months, and had newly diagnosed hyperthyroidism. Fresh peripheral blood, 7.5 to 10 ml of it, supplied the PBMCs. This clonotype came up many times. Antigen unknown. The chain combines TRBV28 with TRBJ2-5, with 8 positions matching TRBD2. The clonotype originates from a woman in her thirties with Graves' hyperthyroidism. Sequenced: blood. The CDR3 protein is CASSPAGAETQYF. CDR3 DNA sequence: TGTGCCAGCAGTCCAGCGGGAGCAGAGACCCAGTACTTC.